This T cell receptor (beta chain) is from a study of somatic mutations in cytotoxic T cells in rheumatoid arthritis. The overall study: Right after diagnosis, and before any treatment had started, patient peripheral blood (30 ml EDTA) was drawn. Several of the V beta antibody-stained T-cell populations were flow-sorted at nearly 100% purity; V beta1+ cells were among them and were sequenced for TCRB.

Flow cytometry served to check the purity of CD4+ and CD8+ cells, which were isolated by positive magnetic bead selection. As handled by the study authors: Some patient CD8+ clones were larger than 1%, and these rarely matched published virus-specific TCRB sequences. Assay used: immunoSEQ multiplex PCR; TCRdb lists only in-frame clones, some missing. The D gene and trimming were derived from the DNA, and the V and J assignments and clone size from that table. The table lists approximately 14,000 clones, under 80% of them singletons. CDR1 LNHDA and CDR2 SQIVND come from the germline V gene (reference sequence). J lost 6 bases, V lost 6 bases, and 1 base had no gene match. The CDR3 runs 13 residues.

The sequenced sample consisted of CD8+ T cells sorted from blood. This chain uses TRBV19 with TRBJ1-5; 11 nucleotides align to TRBD1. This clonotype originated in an adult with rheumatoid arthritis. CDR3 nucleotide sequence: TGTGCCAGTAGCGGACAGGGGGCTCAGCCCCAGCATTTT. Protein sequence: CASSGQGAQPQHF.